The 2 T cell receptor beta chains in this list originate from one sample, sequenced in a study of Graves' ophthalmopathy and Graves' hyperthyroidism. From RNA, the CDR3 regions of TCR beta chains were amplified and sequenced. Second-round multiplex PCR came after first-round RT-PCR with HTBI primers. One entry per CDR3 protein results from TCRdb running MiXCR on the multiplex PCR reads. The table lists 400,000 to 500,000 distinct CDR3 sequences, around 21% of them singletons. The specimen was peripheral blood. These receptors were taken from a woman aged 18-29 years with stable Graves' hyperthyroidism.

This clonotype was counted between two and nine times. The chain has TRBV2 and TRBJ1-1, with 7 bases fitting TRBD1. The CDR3 consists of 15 residues. Unmatched junction bases numbered 3, after V lost 1 base and J lost 1 base. Germline CDR1 and CDR2: SNHLY and FYNNEI. As DNA, the CDR3 is TGTGCCAGCAGTGAAGAACAGGGGCCGAACACTGAAGCTTTCTTT. It yields the protein CASSEEQGPNTEAFF.

This CDR3 is CASKSDQYEQYF. In DNA, the CDR3 is TGTGCCAGCAAGTCAGACCAGTACGAGCAGTACTTC. The chain links TRBV6-1 to TRBJ2-7, with unresolved D. CDR1 MNHNS and CDR2 SASEGT come from the germline V gene. Trimming stripped 7 bases from V and 4 bases from J, with 11 bases between. This CDR3 comprises 12 residues.